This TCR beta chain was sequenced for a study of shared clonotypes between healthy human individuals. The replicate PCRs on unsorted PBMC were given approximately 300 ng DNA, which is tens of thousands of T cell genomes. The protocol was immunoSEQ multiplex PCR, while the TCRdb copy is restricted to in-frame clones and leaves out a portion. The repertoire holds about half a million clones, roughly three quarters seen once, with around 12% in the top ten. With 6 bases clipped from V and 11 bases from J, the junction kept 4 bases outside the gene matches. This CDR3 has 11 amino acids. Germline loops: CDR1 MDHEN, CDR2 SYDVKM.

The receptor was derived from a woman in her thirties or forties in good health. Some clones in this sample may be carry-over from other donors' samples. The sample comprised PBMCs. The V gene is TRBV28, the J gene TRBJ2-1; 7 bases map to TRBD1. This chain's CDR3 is CASRRDSQQFF. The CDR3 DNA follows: TGTGCCAGCAGACGGGACAGCCAGCAGTTCTTC.